Listed below are T cell receptor beta chains from one sample, sequenced in a study of cytomegalovirus exposure and HLA in healthy donors. Generated by immunoSEQ multiplex PCR, the TCRdb table keeps only in-frame clones and is missing some. The table has about 100,000 clones, approximately 94% seen once. Sequenced input: PBMCs. These receptors all come from a woman under 30 in good health and CMV-seronegative. The CDR3 runs from the conserved cysteine through the conserved F or W. The D gene is left open where the match is weak. A row's size may be missing; if present it is once, few, many or a size class.

CDR3 DNA	CDR3 protein	J gene	clone size	D gene	V gene
TGTGCCAGCAGTTACTCATCAGGGGGCCTCCACAATGAGCAGTTCTTC	CASSYSSGGLHNEQFF	TRBJ2-1	once	TRBD1	TRBV6-5
TGTGCCAGCAGCTTGGTCACAGGGGGTGGCCAAGAGACCCAGTACTTC	CASSLVTGGGQETQYF	TRBJ2-5	.	TRBD1	TRBV5-5
TGCGCCAGCAGCCAGTCTTCGGGAGGGTTTGATCAGCCCCAGCATTTT	CASSQSSGGFDQPQHF	TRBJ1-5	.	.	TRBV4-3
TGTGCCAGCAGCCAAGATTGGAGTCTTAGCACAGATACGCAGTATTTT	CASSQDWSLSTDTQYF	TRBJ2-3	.	.	TRBV4-2
TGTGCCAGCAGCTTCGCGGACAGGAATTACGAGCAGTACTTC	CASSFADRNYEQYF	TRBJ2-7	.	TRBD1	TRBV7-9
TGTGCCAGTAGTATAGATATTAGGGGGTGGGCTGTGGGCAATCAGCCCCAGCATTTT	CASSIDIRGWAVGNQPQHF	TRBJ1-5	.	.	TRBV19
TGCAGCGTTGATTATAATGGCTACACCTTC	CSVDYNGYTF	TRBJ1-2	many	.	TRBV29-1
TGTGCCAGCAGCTTCAAGCGGAACGAGGGAGCTTTCTTT	CASSFKRNEGAFF	TRBJ1-1	.	.	TRBV7-7
TGCGCCAGCAGCAAGGGAGCTCGTACGGAGCAGTACTTC	CASSKGARTEQYF	TRBJ2-7	.	.	TRBV5-1
TGCGCCAGCAGAGGGGGAACTGGAAACACCATATATTTT	CASRGGTGNTIYF	TRBJ1-3	.	.	TRBV5-1
TGTGCCAGCTCACACTCCGGACAGGGAAACATTCAGTACTTC	CASSHSGQGNIQYF	TRBJ2-4	.	TRBD1	TRBV18
TGTGCCAGCAGTGCCACAGGGGGCTCGTATTCACCCCTCCACTTT	CASSATGGSYSPLHF	TRBJ1-6	.	TRBD1	TRBV6-1
TGTGCCAGCAGGGGACTAGCGGTCTCAGATACGCAGTATTTT	CASRGLAVSDTQYF	TRBJ2-3	.	TRBD2	TRBV6-5
TGTGCCAGCAGTTCCACCAGGGGGGCCCCAGATACGCAGTATTTT	CASSSTRGAPDTQYF	TRBJ2-3	.	.	TRBV27
TGTGCCACCAGCAGTTTCGGAGAAAGCACAGATACGCAGTATTTT	CATSSFGESTDTQYF	TRBJ2-3	.	.	TRBV15
TGCGCCAGCAGCGTTGACATCTCCTACGAGCAGTACTTC	CASSVDISYEQYF	TRBJ2-7	.	.	TRBV5-1
TGCGCCAGCAGGAGGGAGACTGAAGCTTTCTTT	CASRRETEAFF	TRBJ1-1	.	.	TRBV5-1
TGCGCCAGCAGCTTTAATTCGGGGTACACTGAAGCTTTCTTT	CASSFNSGYTEAFF	TRBJ1-1	.	.	TRBV5-1
TGTGCCAGCAGTTCGGGACAGGTATTCTCCTACGAGCAGTACTTC	CASSSGQVFSYEQYF	TRBJ2-7	.	TRBD1	TRBV28
TGTGCCAGCGCTAACAGGGGAATATCCACCATATATTTT	CASANRGISTIYF	TRBJ1-3	once	TRBD1	TRBV6-5
TGTGCCACCAGCGTCAGACAGGGGATAAACATTCAGTACTTC	CATSVRQGINIQYF	TRBJ2-4	.	TRBD1	TRBV15
TGTGCCAGCAGCTTGCTAGCGGGGGGGCAGGGTGAGCAGTTCTTC	CASSLLAGGQGEQFF	TRBJ2-1	.	TRBD2	TRBV5-6
TGTGCCAGCAGTGCGGGGGGGCGAGGGACTGAAGCTTTCTTT	CASSAGGRGTEAFF	TRBJ1-1	.	.	TRBV28
TGTGCCAGTAGTAGGGCGGGGGGGAGCAATGAGCAGTTCTTC	CASSRAGGSNEQFF	TRBJ2-1	.	TRBD2	TRBV19
TGTGCCAGCAGCTTAGAATCGGGGACCCAGTACTTC	CASSLESGTQYF	TRBJ2-5	.	.	TRBV7-2
TGTGCCAGTACCGGAGCCGGGACCCAGTACTTC	CASTGAGTQYF	TRBJ2-5	.	.	TRBV19
TGTGCCACCAGGAATGGGGGGGGACTCCCGAACACTGAAGCTTTCTTT	CATRNGGGLPNTEAFF	TRBJ1-1	.	.	TRBV15
TGCAGCGTCGCTCGGACTAGCGGGGGAAAAAGAAACATTCAGTACTTC	CSVARTSGGKRNIQYF	TRBJ2-4	.	TRBD2	TRBV29-1
TGTGCCAGTTCTGCCGGGACAGGGGGTATCGAGCAGTACTTC	CASSAGTGGIEQYF	TRBJ2-7	.	TRBD1	TRBV18
TGTGCCAGCAGCCCGCTAGCGGGGGGGCCAGGAGACAATGAGCAGTTCTTC	CASSPLAGGPGDNEQFF	TRBJ2-1	.	TRBD2	TRBV4-2
TGTGCCAGCAGCTTAGAAGCGGGGAGGCAAGAGACCCAGTACTTC	CASSLEAGRQETQYF	TRBJ2-5	.	TRBD2	TRBV7-3
TGTGCCAGTACTTCAGGGTTGGGGAACACTGAAGCTTTCTTT	CASTSGLGNTEAFF	TRBJ1-1	.	.	TRBV19
TGCGCCAGCAGTGAGGACTTGCGGTCAGATGGCTACACCTTC	CASSEDLRSDGYTF	TRBJ1-2	.	.	TRBV10-2
TGTGCCAGCAGCCAAGATGCGGAGTACTACACCTTC	CASSQDAEYYTF	TRBJ1-2	.	.	TRBV4-2
TGTGCCAGCAGCTCCGACTCCTTCACAGATACGCAGTATTTT	CASSSDSFTDTQYF	TRBJ2-3	.	.	TRBV7-3
TGTGCCAGCAGTGGCTTCTACTGGACAGATTTCCATGGCTACACCTTC	CASSGFYWTDFHGYTF	TRBJ1-2	.	.	TRBV6-1
TGTGCCTGGAGTCCTCCTTGGCGGGGGGGCCCCGACATTCAGTACTTC	CAWSPPWRGGPDIQYF	TRBJ2-4	.	TRBD2	TRBV30
TGTGCCAGCAGCTTAACGGGCGATGGATATGGTGAGCAGTTCTTC	CASSLTGDGYGEQFF	TRBJ2-1	.	.	TRBV7-3
TGTGCCAGCAGCGCCGGGACAGGGGGCTCCTACGAGCAGTACTTC	CASSAGTGGSYEQYF	TRBJ2-7	.	TRBD1	TRBV6-1
TGTGCCAGCAGCTTAGAGCAGGGTATCCCTAACTATGGCTACACCTTC	CASSLEQGIPNYGYTF	TRBJ1-2	.	.	TRBV7-2
TGTGCCAGCAGTGAAGGGGCGGGGGGGCCGTATACGCAGTATTTT	CASSEGAGGPYTQYF	TRBJ2-3	once	TRBD2	TRBV6-1
TGTGCCATCAGTGCTGGACAACGTGCCCTCGTGAACACCATATATTTT	CAISAGQRALVNTIYF	TRBJ1-3	.	.	TRBV10-3
TGTGCCAGCAGTTTGGGGTCTAGCGTTCAAGAGACCCAGTACTTC	CASSLGSSVQETQYF	TRBJ2-5	.	.	TRBV28